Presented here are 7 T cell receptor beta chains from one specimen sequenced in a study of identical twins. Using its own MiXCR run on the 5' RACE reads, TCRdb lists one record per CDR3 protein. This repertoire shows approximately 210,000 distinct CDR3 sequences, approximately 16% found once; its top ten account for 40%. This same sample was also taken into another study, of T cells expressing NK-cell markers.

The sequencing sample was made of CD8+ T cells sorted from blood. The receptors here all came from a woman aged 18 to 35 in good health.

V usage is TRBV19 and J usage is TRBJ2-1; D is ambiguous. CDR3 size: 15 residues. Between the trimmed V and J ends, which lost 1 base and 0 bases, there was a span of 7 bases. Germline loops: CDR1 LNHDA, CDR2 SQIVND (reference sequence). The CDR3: CASSIGLSSYNEQFF. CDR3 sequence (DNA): TGTGCCAGTAGTATAGGGCTCAGCTCCTACAATGAGCAGTTCTTC.

The CDR3 loop is CASNSPGTDGRKLFF. CDR3 nucleotides: TGTGCCAGCAATTCTCCCGGGACGGATGGGCGAAAACTGTTTTTT. The chain is built from TRBV12-3 or TRBV12-4 and TRBJ1-4, with D possibly TRBD1 on 5 matching bases. This CDR3 has 15 residues. Trimming took 7 bases from V and 10 from J, leaving 22 bases between them.

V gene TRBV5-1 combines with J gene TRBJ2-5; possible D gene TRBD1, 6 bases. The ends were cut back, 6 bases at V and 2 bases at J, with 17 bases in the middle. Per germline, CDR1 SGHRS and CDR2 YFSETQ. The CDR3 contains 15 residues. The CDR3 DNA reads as TGCGCCAGCACCTACTCCGGGACAACACAAGAGACCCAGTACTTC. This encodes CASTYSGTTQETQYF. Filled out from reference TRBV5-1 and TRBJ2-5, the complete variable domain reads KAGVTQTPRYLIKTRGQQVTLSCSPISGHRSVSWYQQTPGQGLQFLFEYFSETQRNKGNFPGRFSGRQFSNSRSEMNVSTLELGDSALYLCASTYSGTTQETQYFGPGTRLLVL.

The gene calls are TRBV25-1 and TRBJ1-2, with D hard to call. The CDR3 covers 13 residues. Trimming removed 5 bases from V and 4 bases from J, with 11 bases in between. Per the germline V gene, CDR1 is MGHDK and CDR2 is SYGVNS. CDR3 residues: CASSSPDGYGYTF. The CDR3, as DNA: TGTGCCAGCAGTTCCCCGGACGGCTATGGCTACACCTTC.

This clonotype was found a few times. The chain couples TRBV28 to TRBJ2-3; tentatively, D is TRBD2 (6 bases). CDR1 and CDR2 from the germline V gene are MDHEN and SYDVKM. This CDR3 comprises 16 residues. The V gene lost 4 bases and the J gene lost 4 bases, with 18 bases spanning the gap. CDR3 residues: CASSSFGGRSADTQYF. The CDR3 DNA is TGTGCCAGCAGTTCGTTCGGGGGTAGGTCTGCAGATACGCAGTATTTT. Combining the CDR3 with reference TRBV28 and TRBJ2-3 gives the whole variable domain DVKVTQSSRYLVKRTGEKVFLECVQDMDHENMFWYRQDPGLGLRLIYFSYDVKMKEKGDIPEGYSVSREKKERFSLILESASTNQTSMYLCASSSFGGRSADTQYFGPGTRLTVL.

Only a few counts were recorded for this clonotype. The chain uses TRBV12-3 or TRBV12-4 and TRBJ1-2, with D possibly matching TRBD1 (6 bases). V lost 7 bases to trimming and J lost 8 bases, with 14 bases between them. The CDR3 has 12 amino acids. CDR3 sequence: CASTHGGWGYTF. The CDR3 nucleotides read TGTGCCAGCACCCACGGGGGCTGGGGCTACACCTTC.

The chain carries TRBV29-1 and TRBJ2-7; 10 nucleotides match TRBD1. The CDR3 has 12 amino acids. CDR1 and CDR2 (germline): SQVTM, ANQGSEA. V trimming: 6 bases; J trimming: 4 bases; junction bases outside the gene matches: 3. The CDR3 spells CSVTDRGYEQYF. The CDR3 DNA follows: TGCAGCGTGACGGACAGGGGGTACGAGCAGTACTTC.